The subject of this entry is one T cell receptor (beta chain). Those enrolled, adults aged roughly 18 to 95 years, came from roughly 23 US areas. Participants were placed into cohorts based on the clinical history they reported. The sample originates from a study of blood T cell repertoires in COVID-19. In the original analysis: Amplification from reference gene primers served as the basis for estimated nucleated cell counts. This table comes from immunoSEQ multiplex PCR, and its TCRdb copy is limited to in-frame clones, with some not included. The DNA was the basis for D and trimming; V, J and clone size are from that table. The sample includes about 310,000 clones, 87% seen only once; the top ten take about 8.9%. Germline CDR1 and CDR2: MGHRA and YSYEKL. The CDR3 runs 16 residues. Trimming pared 2 bases from V and 5 bases from J, leaving 18 bases between.

The material sequenced was PBMCs or T cells enriched from blood (not recorded which). The source of this sequence is a young woman who had recovered from COVID-19. The gene calls are TRBV4-1 and TRBJ1-1, with D possibly TRBD1 on 6 matching bases. CDR3 loop: CASSQTDNRVGTEAFF. CDR3 nucleotide sequence: TGCGCCAGCAGCCAAACAGACAACAGGGTAGGGACTGAAGCTTTCTTT.